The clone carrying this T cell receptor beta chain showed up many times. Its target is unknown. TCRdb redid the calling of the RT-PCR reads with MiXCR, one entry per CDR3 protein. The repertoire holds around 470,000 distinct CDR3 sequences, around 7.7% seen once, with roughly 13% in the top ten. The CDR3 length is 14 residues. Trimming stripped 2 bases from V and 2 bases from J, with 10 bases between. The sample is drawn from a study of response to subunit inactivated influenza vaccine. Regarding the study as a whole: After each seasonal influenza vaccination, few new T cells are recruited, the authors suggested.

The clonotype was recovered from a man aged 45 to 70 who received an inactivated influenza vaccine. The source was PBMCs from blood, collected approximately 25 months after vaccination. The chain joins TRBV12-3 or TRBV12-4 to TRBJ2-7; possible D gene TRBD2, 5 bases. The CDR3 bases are TGTGCCAGCAGTTTACTGGACGGGGCCTACGAGCAGTACTTC. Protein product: CASSLLDGAYEQYF.